The clone carrying this T cell receptor (beta chain) was seen more than once but under ten times. TCRdb itself ran the RT-PCR reads through MiXCR, one entry per CDR3 protein. The sample records a few hundred thousand distinct CDR3 sequences, approximately 7.8% being singletons. This specimen belongs to a study of response to subunit inactivated influenza vaccine. The germline V and J ends were trimmed by 5 bases and 4 bases, with 16 bases remaining between them. The CDR3 is 15 residues long. Germline CDR1 and CDR2: MNHEY and SMNVEV (reference sequence). The TCR sequence derives from a man aged 50-75 years who received an inactivated influenza vaccine. The starting material was PBMCs from blood, obtained roughly 24 months after vaccination. The chain carries TRBV27 and TRBJ2-3; perhaps TRBD1 as D (6 bases). CDR3 bases: TGTGCCAGCAGTCCCAAATTAACAGGGTCAGATACGCAGTATTTT. This translates into CASSPKLTGSDTQYF.